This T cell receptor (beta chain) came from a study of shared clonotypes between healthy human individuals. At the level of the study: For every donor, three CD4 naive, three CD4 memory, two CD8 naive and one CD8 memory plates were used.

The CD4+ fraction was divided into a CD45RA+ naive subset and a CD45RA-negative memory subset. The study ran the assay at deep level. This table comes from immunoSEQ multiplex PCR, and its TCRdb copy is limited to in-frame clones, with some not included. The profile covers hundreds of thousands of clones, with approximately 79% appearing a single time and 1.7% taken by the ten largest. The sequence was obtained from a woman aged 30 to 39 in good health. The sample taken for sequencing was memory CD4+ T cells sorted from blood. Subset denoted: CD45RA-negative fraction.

CDR3 nucleotides: TGTGCCAGCAGTGCCGACAGGGGAGTGGAAAAACTGTTTTTT. It yields the protein CASSADRGVEKLFF. The rearrangement uses TRBV2 and TRBJ1-4, with TRBD1 matching over 8 bases. CDR1 SNHLY and CDR2 FYNNEI come from the germline V gene. This CDR3 is 14 amino acids long. The V gene end was trimmed by 4 bases and the J gene end by 8 bases; junction bases not matched to a gene: 6. The complete variable domain, with remaining parts taken from reference TRBV2 and TRBJ1-4, reads EPEVTQTPSHQVTQMGQEVILRCVPISNHLYFYWYRQILGQKVEFLVSFYNNEISEKSEIFDDQFSVERPDGSNFTLKIRSTKLEDSAMYFCASSADRGVEKLFFGSGTQLSVL.